Listed below are T cell receptor beta chains from one sample, sequenced in a study of T cells in Graves' hyperthyroidism and ophthalmopathy. From the multiplex PCR reads, TCRdb called clonotypes with MiXCR, one entry per CDR3 protein. Of about 640,000 distinct CDR3 sequences in the sample, approximately 14% are singletons; the top ten hold approximately 12%. The sequenced sample consisted of blood. Source of these receptors: a woman aged 50 to 65 with Graves' ophthalmopathy. The CDR3 runs from the conserved cysteine through the conserved F or W. Fields, in order: CDR3 length, V gene, J gene, CDR3 protein.

>15|TRBV15|TRBJ1-4
CATSRARAFGEKLFF
>15|TRBV7-2|TRBJ2-5
CASSFNKGAEETQYF
>16|TRBV20-1|TRBJ2-1
CSARRIGASSYNEQFF
>13|TRBV19|TRBJ2-1
CASSIGTGSEQFF
>19|TRBV28|TRBJ2-1
CASRGQRTSRSPTYRGQFF
>16|TRBV11-1|TRBJ2-4
CASSFGTGLAKNIQYF
>14|TRBV20-1|TRBJ1-1
CSASFTGLNTEAFF
>17|TRBV20-1|TRBJ2-2
CSAREGSGRVDTGELFF
>13|TRBV11-3|TRBJ1-4
CASSPPQNEKLFF
>14|TRBV4-3|TRBJ2-7
CASSQDVQGYEQYF
>18|TRBV4-2|TRBJ2-7
CASSQAGHLAGGTYEQYF
>12|TRBV11-2|TRBJ1-1
CASSWGSSEAFF
>15|TRBV20-1|TRBJ1-1
CSARDFASGGTEAFF
>22|TRBV5-8|TRBJ2-7
CASSFTGGTRGTLSGGTYEQYF
>14|TRBV12-3/TRBV12-4|TRBJ2-2
CASSPDRYTGELFF
>15|TRBV30|TRBJ2-7
CAWSVLWEISYEQYF
>18|TRBV5-1|TRBJ2-7
CASSLAGVHRGSSYEQYF
>11|TRBV28|TRBJ1-2
CASEVNYGYTF
>13|TRBV6-2/TRBV6-3|TRBJ2-3
CASSYPEADTQYF
>13|TRBV29-1|TRBJ2-1
CSHSGTGHNEQSF
>14|TRBV20-1|TRBJ2-1
CSARDPWGSFEQFF
>16|TRBV5-8|TRBJ1-3
CASSPSIREARNTIYF
>17|TRBV11-2|TRBJ2-3
CASSLGVTAGGTDTQYF
>15|TRBV7-8|TRBJ2-4
CASSLERLAKNIQYF
>12|TRBV3-1|TRBJ2-7
CASSLAGGEEYF
>15|TRBV10-2|TRBJ1-5
CASSESGQANQPQHF
>15|TRBV12-3/TRBV12-4|TRBJ1-2
CASSPKSGSGFGYTF
>17|TRBV3-1|TRBJ1-4
CASSQGTGGQRNEKLFF
>16|TRBV6-2/TRBV6-3|TRBJ2-1
CASSYITLLGDNEQFF
>12|TRBV7-2|TRBJ2-4
CASGQGRNIQYF
>15|TRBV5-1|TRBJ2-2
CASHPTDSRTGELFF
>16|TRBV20-1|TRBJ1-5
CSARDVALTGNQPQHF
>16|TRBV5-4|TRBJ2-7
CASSRGLAGTTYEQYF
>11|TRBV11-3|TRBJ2-3
CASSRVDTQYF
>16|TRBV18|TRBJ2-1
CASSPRGSGASDEQFF
>13|TRBV12-3/TRBV12-4|TRBJ2-1
CASSSPGPDEQFF
>16|TRBV27|TRBJ2-7
CASSLGGQGSQGEQYF
>18|TRBV27|TRBJ2-7
CASSLRTSGRAPVYEQYF
>13|TRBV18|TRBJ2-7
CASSLTDGVEQYF
>14|TRBV7-3|TRBJ2-7
CASSLYGGSGEQYF
>15|TRBV4-1|TRBJ1-1
CASSQGQGGNTEAFF
>13|TRBV5-1|TRBJ1-1
CASSPGQGIEAFF
>15|TRBV5-1|TRBJ2-3
CASSLPETNTDTQYF
>14|TRBV7-9|TRBJ1-2
CASSDRGTGYGYTF
>16|TRBV6-1|TRBJ1-6
CASSERGEVRTSPLHF
>13|TRBV20-1|TRBJ2-5
CSASLEHSGTQYF
>18|TRBV18|TRBJ1-1
CASSPLGSSLPMNTEAFF
>12|TRBV28|TRBJ1-2
CASSQPEYGYTF
>14|TRBV15|TRBJ2-1
CATSPPFGTNEQFF
>15|TRBV7-3|TRBJ2-1
CASSPMTGSYNEQFF
>19|TRBV19|TRBJ2-6
CASSIGDDRAQAGANVLTF
>16|TRBV11-2|TRBJ2-1
CASSDDRGGGYNEQFF
>15|TRBV2|TRBJ2-5
CASGGSTSGSETQYF
>18|TRBV5-1|TRBJ2-3
CASSYGQGTRSSTDTQYF
>14|TRBV6-2/TRBV6-3|TRBJ1-1
CATGTNRMNTEAFF